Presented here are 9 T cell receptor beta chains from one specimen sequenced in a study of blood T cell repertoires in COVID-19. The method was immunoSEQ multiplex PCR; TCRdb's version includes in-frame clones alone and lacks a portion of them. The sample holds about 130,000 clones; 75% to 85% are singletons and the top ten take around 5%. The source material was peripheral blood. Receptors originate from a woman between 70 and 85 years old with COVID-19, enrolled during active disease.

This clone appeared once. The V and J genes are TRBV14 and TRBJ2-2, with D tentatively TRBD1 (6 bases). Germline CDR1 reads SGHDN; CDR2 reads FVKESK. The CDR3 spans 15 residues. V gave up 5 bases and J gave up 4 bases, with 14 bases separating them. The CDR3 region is CASSERQAPTGELFF. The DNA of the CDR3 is TGTGCCAGCAGCGAAAGACAGGCGCCCACCGGGGAGCTGTTTTTT. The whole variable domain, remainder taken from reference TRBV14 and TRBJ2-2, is EAGVTQFPSHSVIEKGQTVTLRCDPISGHDNLYWYRRVMGKEIKFLLHFVKESKQDESGMPNNRFLAERTGGTYSTLKVQPAELEDSGVYFCASSERQAPTGELFFGEGSRLTVL.

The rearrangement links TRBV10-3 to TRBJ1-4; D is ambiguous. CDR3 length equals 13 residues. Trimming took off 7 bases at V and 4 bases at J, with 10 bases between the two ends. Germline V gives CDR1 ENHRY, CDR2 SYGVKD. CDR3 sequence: CAIKAGNNEKLFF. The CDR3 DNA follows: TGTGCCATCAAGGCGGGTAATAATGAAAAACTGTTTTTT.

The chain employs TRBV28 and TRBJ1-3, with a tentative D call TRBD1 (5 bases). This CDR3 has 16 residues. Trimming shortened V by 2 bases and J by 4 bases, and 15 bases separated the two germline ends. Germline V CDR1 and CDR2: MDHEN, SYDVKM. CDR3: CASSLLGPARGNTIYF. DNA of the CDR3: TGTGCCAGCAGTTTACTGGGGCCGGCGAGAGGAAACACCATATATTTT.

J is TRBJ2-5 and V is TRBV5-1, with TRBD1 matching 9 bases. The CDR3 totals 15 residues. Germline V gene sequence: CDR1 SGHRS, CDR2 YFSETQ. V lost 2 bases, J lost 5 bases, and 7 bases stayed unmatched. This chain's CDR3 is CASSLQGASKETQYF. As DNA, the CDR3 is TGCGCCAGCAGCTTACAGGGGGCATCGAAGGAGACCCAGTACTTC.

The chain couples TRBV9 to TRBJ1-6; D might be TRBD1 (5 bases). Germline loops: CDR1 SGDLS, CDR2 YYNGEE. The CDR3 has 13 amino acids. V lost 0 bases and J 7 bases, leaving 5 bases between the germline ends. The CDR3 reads CASSVDRNSPLHF. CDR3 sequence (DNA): TGTGCCAGCAGCGTAGACAGGAATTCACCCCTCCACTTT.

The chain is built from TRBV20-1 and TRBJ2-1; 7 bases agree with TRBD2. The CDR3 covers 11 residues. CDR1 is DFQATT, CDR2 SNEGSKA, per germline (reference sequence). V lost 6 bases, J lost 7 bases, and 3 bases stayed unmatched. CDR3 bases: TGCAGTGCGGAGCGGGGAAATGAGCAGTTCTTC. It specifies CSAERGNEQFF.

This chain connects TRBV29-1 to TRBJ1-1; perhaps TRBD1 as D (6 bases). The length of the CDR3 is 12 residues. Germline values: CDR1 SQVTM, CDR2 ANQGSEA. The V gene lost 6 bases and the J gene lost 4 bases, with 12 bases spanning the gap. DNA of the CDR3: TGCAGCGTATACGGGGGGCCCACTGAAGCTTTCTTT. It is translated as CSVYGGPTEAFF.

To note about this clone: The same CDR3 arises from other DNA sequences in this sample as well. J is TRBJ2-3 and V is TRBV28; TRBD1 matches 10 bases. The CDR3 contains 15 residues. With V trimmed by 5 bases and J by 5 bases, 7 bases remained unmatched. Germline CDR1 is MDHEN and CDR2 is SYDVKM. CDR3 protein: CASSPRDRGRDTQYF. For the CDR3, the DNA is TGTGCCAGCAGTCCTCGGGACAGGGGAAGAGATACGCAGTATTTT.

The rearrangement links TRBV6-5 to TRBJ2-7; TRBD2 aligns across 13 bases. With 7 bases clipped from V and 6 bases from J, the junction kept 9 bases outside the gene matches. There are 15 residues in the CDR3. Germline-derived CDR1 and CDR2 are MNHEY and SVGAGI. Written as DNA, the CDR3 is TGTGCCAGCAACGAGGGACTAGCGGGGTCTCGCGAGCAGTACTTC. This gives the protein CASNEGLAGSREQYF.